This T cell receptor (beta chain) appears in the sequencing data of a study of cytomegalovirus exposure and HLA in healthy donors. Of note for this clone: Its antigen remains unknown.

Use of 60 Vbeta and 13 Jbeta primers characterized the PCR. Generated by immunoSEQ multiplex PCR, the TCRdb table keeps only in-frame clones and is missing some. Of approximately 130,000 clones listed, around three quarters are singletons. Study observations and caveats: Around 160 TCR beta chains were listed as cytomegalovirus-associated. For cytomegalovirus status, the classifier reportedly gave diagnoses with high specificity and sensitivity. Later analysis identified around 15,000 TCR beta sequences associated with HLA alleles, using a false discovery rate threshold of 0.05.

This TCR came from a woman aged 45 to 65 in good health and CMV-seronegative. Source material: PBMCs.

The CDR3 region has the DNA TGTGCCAGTAGTATAGCCAGGGATCAGCCCCAGCATTTT. Encoded protein: CASSIARDQPQHF. V and J are TRBV19 and TRBJ1-5, with a tentative D call TRBD1 (5 bases). Germline CDR1 LNHDA, CDR2 SQIVND (reference sequence). V lost 1 base to trimming and J lost 5 bases, with 6 bases between them. CDR3 length: 13 residues.